This passage covers 6 T cell receptor beta chains from one sample sequenced in a study of T cells in Graves' hyperthyroidism and ophthalmopathy. TCR beta CDR3 sequences were amplified from RNA transcripts. Researchers ran a first-round RT-PCR on the TCR CDR3 using the HTBI primer set. TCRdb passed the multiplex PCR reads through MiXCR, listing each CDR3 protein once. The profile shows fewer than 850,000 distinct CDR3 sequences, around 15% of them singletons. What was sequenced was blood. Source of these receptors: a man in his fifties or sixties with Graves' hyperthyroidism.

The table lists this clonotype with many counts. The genes are TRBV15 and TRBJ2-3; 10 bases agree with TRBD2. V gave up 1 base and J gave up 4 bases; unmatched junction bases: 8. This CDR3 has 17 amino acids. Germline V gene lookup returns CDR1 LNHNV and CDR2 YYDKDF (reference sequence). CDR3 protein: CATSRVGLAFVSDTQYF. As DNA, the CDR3 is TGTGCCACCAGCAGAGTGGGACTAGCGTTTGTTTCAGATACGCAGTATTTT.

This clonotype was seen a few times. CDR3 nucleotide sequence: TGTGCCAGCAGTTTATGGTCTTCACCCCTCCACTTT. Translated, it gives CASSLWSSPLHF. V gene TRBV28 combines with J gene TRBJ1-6; D call uncertain. CDR1 and CDR2 from the germline V gene are MDHEN and SYDVKM. The CDR3 has 12 amino acids. V lost 0 bases and J lost 9, with 3 bases in between.

With regard to this clonotype: Being one base from a much bigger clone, this may be a read error. CDR3 sequence: CASSPVGGSNEKLYF. The CDR3 nucleotides are TGCGCCAGCAGCCCTGTGGGAGGGTCCAATGAAAAACTGTATTTT. This chain connects TRBV10-2 to TRBJ1-4; unclear D gene. The CDR3 spans 15 residues. Germline CDR1 reads WSHSY; CDR2 reads SAAADI.

This rearrangement joins TRBV5-1 to TRBJ2-1, with 12 bases identical to TRBD1. Trimming cost V 0 bases and J 7 bases; bases outside gene matches: 14. Germline assignment: CDR1 SGHRS and CDR2 YFSETQ. The CDR3 has 19 amino acids. Written as DNA, the CDR3 is TGCGCCAGCAGCTTGGTGGGCGGAAGCCGGGACAGGGGGCTGAATGAGCAGTTCTTC. Translated, it gives CASSLVGGSRDRGLNEQFF. Full variable domain (rest looked up from reference TRBV5-1 and TRBJ2-1): KAGVTQTPRYLIKTRGQQVTLSCSPISGHRSVSWYQQTPGQGLQFLFEYFSETQRNKGNFPGRFSGRQFSNSRSEMNVSTLELGDSALYLCASSLVGGSRDRGLNEQFFGPGTRLTVL.

Ten or more counts support this clonotype. This chain uses TRBV28 with TRBJ2-2, with D possibly TRBD2 on 5 matching bases. Germline V gene sequence: CDR1 MDHEN, CDR2 SYDVKM. The CDR3 spans 20 residues. V was cut by 11 bases and J by 0 bases, with 31 bases left in between. This CDR3 reads CAGQTSGGGRAEANTGELFF. CDR3 nucleotides: TGTGCCGGCCAAACTTCAGGTGGCGGGCGAGCCGAGGCGAACACCGGGGAGCTGTTTTTT.

This clonotype was seen at least ten times. In DNA, the CDR3 is TGTGCCAGCACCACCCGACAAACCATGAACACTGAAGCTTTCTTT. It specifies CASTTRQTMNTEAFF. This chain joins TRBV12-3 or TRBV12-4 and TRBJ1-1; no firm D call. The CDR3 contains 15 residues. V was cut by 7 bases and J by 0 bases, with 15 bases left in between.